This is a list of T cell receptor beta chains from one sample in a study of T-cell memory formation after mild COVID-19. TCRdb called the 5' RACE reads again in MiXCR, with one record for every CDR3 protein. The repertoire includes 200,000 to 250,000 distinct CDR3 sequences, roughly a tenth of them detected once, and approximately 3% sits in the top ten. Sequencing used PBMCs or a T cell subset sorted from them (not recorded which). Source of these receptors: a young man who had mild COVID-19 (a few samples of this study predate the infection). Cell type and time point are not known. Both conserved end residues are part of each CDR3. D genes are given only for firm matches. The listing skips clone size in some rows; elsewhere it reads once, few, many or a size class.

J,size,length,D,V,DNA,CDR3
TRBJ2-3,.,14,.,TRBV29-1,TGCAGCGTTGAAGGCCGGCCCGCGGCAAATACGCAGTATTTT,CSVEGRPAANTQYF
TRBJ2-4,few,15,TRBD2,TRBV6-6,TGTGCCAGCAGTACCGGGACTAGCGGTTTGAACATTCAGTACTTC,CASSTGTSGLNIQYF
TRBJ2-5,.,15,TRBD2,TRBV11-2,TGTGCCAGCAGTTCCAGACTAGCGGGGTTGGAGACCCAGTACTTC,CASSSRLAGLETQYF
TRBJ1-1,few,13,.,TRBV4-1,TGCGCCAGCAGCCAACCCGAGAACACTGAAGCTTTCTTT,CASSQPENTEAFF
TRBJ2-2,many,14,.,TRBV7-2,TGTGCCAGCATCTTGACCCCGAGGGGCGGGGAGCTGTTTTTT,CASILTPRGGELFF
TRBJ2-7,.,18,.,TRBV20-1,TGCAGTGCTAGAGACTCACAGGAACGGGACGGTTTACCTTACGAGCAGTACTTC,CSARDSQERDGLPYEQYF
TRBJ2-1,.,17,.,TRBV4-1,TGCGCCAGCAGCCACCCAAGAGATAGCACGAGACCCGGCGAGCAGTTCTTC,CASSHPRDSTRPGEQFF
TRBJ2-2,.,17,.,TRBV14,TGTGCCAGCAGCCAAGGAGCCTTGGGAGGAGACACCGGGGAGCTGTTTTTT,CASSQGALGGDTGELFF
TRBJ2-5,many,16,TRBD2,TRBV7-2,TGTGCCAGCAGCTTATCCCTAGCGGGGAGTCAAGAGACCCAGTACTTC,CASSLSLAGSQETQYF
TRBJ2-6,.,15,.,TRBV2,TGTGCCAGCAGAGTACAGGGCTCTGGGGCCAACGTCCTGACTTTC,CASRVQGSGANVLTF
TRBJ2-7,few,15,TRBD1,TRBV5-1,TGCGCCAGCAGCTTTGGGACAGGGTCTAGTTACGAGCAGTACTTC,CASSFGTGSSYEQYF
TRBJ2-5,many,13,TRBD2,TRBV12-3/TRBV12-4,TGTGCCAGCAGGGGACTAGCGCAAGAGACCCAGTACTTC,CASRGLAQETQYF
TRBJ2-5,few,13,TRBD1,TRBV12-3/TRBV12-4,TGTGCCAGCACCGAGACAGGGGCGGAGACCCAGTACTTC,CASTETGAETQYF
TRBJ1-1,.,13,.,TRBV4-1,TGCGCCAGCAGCCAAGTCCAGGGCACTGAAGCTTTCTTT,CASSQVQGTEAFF
TRBJ1-2,.,12,.,TRBV30,TGTGCCTGGAGTGTTGGACTCTATGGCTACACCTTC,CAWSVGLYGYTF
TRBJ2-3,many,15,.,TRBV12-3/TRBV12-4,.,CASSSSAGEADTQYF
TRBJ2-3,.,14,TRBD2,TRBV20-1,TGCAGTGCACGGACTAGCGGGAACACAGATACGCAGTATTTT,CSARTSGNTDTQYF
TRBJ2-1,many,15,TRBD1,TRBV12-3/TRBV12-4,TGTGCCAGCAGTGCACAGGGGACCGCGGGCAATGAGCAGTTCTTC,CASSAQGTAGNEQFF
TRBJ2-3,few,16,TRBD2,TRBV4-1,TGCGCCAGCAGCCAAGATCCTAGCGGGGAATCAGATACGCAGTATTTT,CASSQDPSGESDTQYF
TRBJ2-5,.,15,.,TRBV6-2/TRBV6-3,TGTGCCAGCAGTTACCCTTCGTGGGGGCAAGAGACCCAGTACTTC,CASSYPSWGQETQYF
TRBJ2-2,.,13,.,TRBV18,TGTGCCAGCTCACCATTCGGCCCCGGGGAGCTGTTTTTT,CASSPFGPGELFF
TRBJ2-7,few,14,.,TRBV7-9,TGTGCCAGCAGCTCCCTACCCCTGGGCTACGAGCAGTACTTC,CASSSLPLGYEQYF
TRBJ1-5,.,15,.,TRBV27,TGTGCCAGCAGTTTACGGGCCTACGGGGATCAGCCCCAGCATTTT,CASSLRAYGDQPQHF
TRBJ1-5,.,15,.,TRBV5-1,TGCGCCAGCAGCTTTCTCGACAGTTACAATCAGCCCCAGCATTTT,CASSFLDSYNQPQHF
TRBJ2-1,many,15,TRBD2,TRBV12-3/TRBV12-4,TGTGCCAGCAGTCCAACTACTAGCGGGGGGGGTGAGCAGTTCTTC,CASSPTTSGGGEQFF